One sample yielded the 22 T cell receptor beta chains listed below, sequenced in a study of blood T cell repertoires in COVID-19. Clones were read by immunoSEQ multiplex PCR, and TCRdb kept only the in-frame ones, dropping some. The sample holds roughly 160,000 clones, 80% to 90% seen once. Sequencing was done on a sample of peripheral blood. The receptors stem from a man in his 60s with acute or convalescent COVID-19.

There are a few counts of this clone. The rearrangement uses TRBV7-9 and TRBJ2-7, with 13 bases identical to TRBD2. From germline, CDR1 is SEHNR and CDR2 FQNEAQ (reference sequence). CDR3 length: 15 amino acids. Trimming cost V 5 bases and J 5 bases; bases outside gene matches: 6. CDR3 DNA: TGTGCCAGCAGCCCCGGACTAGCGGGAGTTGACGAGCAGTACTTC. This codes for CASSPGLAGVDEQYF.

The chain combines TRBV9 with TRBJ2-7; 9 positions match TRBD1. Per the germline V gene, CDR1 is SGDLS and CDR2 is YYNGEE. The CDR3 sequence is 14 residues long. The ends lost 0 bases at V and 3 bases at J; junction bases unmatched: 1. The CDR3 protein is CASSVGTGVYEQYF. The CDR3 DNA is TGTGCCAGCAGCGTAGGGACAGGGGTCTACGAGCAGTACTTC.

The CDR3 sequence is CASSYQGGYTF. CDR3 nucleotides: TGTGCCAGCAGTTATCAGGGCGGCTACACCTTC. This chain links TRBV6-5 with TRBJ1-2; perhaps TRBD1 as D (5 bases). There are 11 residues in the CDR3. V was trimmed by 3 bases and J by 8 bases, leaving 7 bases between them. Germline values: CDR1 MNHEY, CDR2 SVGAGI.

This clone was detected only once. This chain uses TRBV5-1 with TRBJ2-1; 11 nucleotides match TRBD2. Germline assignment: CDR1 SGHRS and CDR2 YFSETQ. The CDR3 loop spans 16 amino acids. V was pared by 5 bases and J by 4 bases, with 8 bases of the junction left unmatched. CDR3 region: CASSPGRLAGYNEQFF. The DNA for the CDR3 is TGCGCCAGCAGTCCGGGTAGACTAGCGGGATACAATGAGCAGTTCTTC.

The chain employs TRBV4-1 and TRBJ2-1; TRBD2 might be the D (7 bases). The CDR3 extends over 16 amino acids. V gave up 0 bases and J gave up 7 bases, with 16 bases separating them. CDR1 and CDR2 (germline): MGHRA, YSYEKL. CDR3 sequence (DNA): TGCGCCAGCAGCCAAGATGGGGGGGCCCCCTTGAATGAGCAGTTCTTC. It specifies CASSQDGGAPLNEQFF.

This sequence joins TRBV7-9 and TRBJ1-1; no clear D gene. This CDR3 spans 13 amino acids. Germline-derived CDR1 and CDR2 are SEHNR and FQNEAQ (reference sequence). Trimming stripped 3 bases from V and 1 base from J, with 6 bases between. The CDR3 sequence: CASSLTSNTEAFF. The CDR3 nucleotides are TGTGCCAGCAGCTTGACATCGAACACTGAAGCTTTCTTT.

In this sample, this clone turned up once. V usage is TRBV27 and J usage is TRBJ1-6, with D perhaps matching TRBD1 (5 bases). Trimming took off 2 bases at V and 7 bases at J, with 12 bases between the two ends. The CDR3 length is 15 residues. Germline V gene lookup returns CDR1 MNHEY and CDR2 SMNVEV (reference sequence). The CDR3 DNA follows: TGTGCCAGCAGTTTAAGGAGGGACTCCAATTCACCCCTCCACTTT. Protein: CASSLRRDSNSPLHF.

This chain links TRBV9 with TRBJ2-1; TRBD2 is a possible D gene (6 bases). V lost 4 bases and J 7 bases, leaving 18 bases between the germline ends. Germline CDR1 SGDLS, CDR2 YYNGEE. The CDR3 has 15 amino acids. CDR3 residues: CASSPPWGLTNEQFF. For the CDR3, the DNA is TGTGCCAGCAGCCCCCCCTGGGGACTCACGAATGAGCAGTTCTTC. Full variable domain (remainder filled in from reference TRBV9 and TRBJ2-1): DSGVTQTPKHLITATGQRVTLRCSPRSGDLSVYWYQQSLDQGLQFLIQYYNGEERAKGNILERFSAQQFPDLHSELNLSSLELGDSALYFCASSPPWGLTNEQFFGPGTRLTVL.

This chain links TRBV5-4 with TRBJ2-1; D is possibly TRBD2 (5 bases). Trimming cost V 4 bases and J 12 bases, with 23 bases left between them. The CDR3 is made up of 15 amino acids. CDR1 SGHNT and CDR2 YYREEE come from the germline V gene (reference sequence). CDR3 in amino acids: CASSNNLAPGNRQFF. In DNA, the CDR3 is TGTGCCAGCAGCAATAACCTAGCCCCTGGCAATCGGCAGTTCTTC.

The gene calls are TRBV6-1 and TRBJ2-2; maybe TRBD2 (6 bases). In germline, CDR1 is MNHNS, CDR2 SASEGT. The CDR3 covers 16 residues. Trimming removed 1 base at V and 5 bases at J, with 14 bases between. CDR3 DNA sequence: TGTGCCAGCAGTGAAGAAGGAGGGATTTGGACCGGGGAGCTGTTTTTT. It translates to CASSEEGGIWTGELFF.

V gene TRBV27 combines with J gene TRBJ1-4; 7 nucleotides align to TRBD1. The V gene's germline CDR1 is MNHEY and CDR2 SMNVEV (reference sequence). Trimming removed 7 bases from V and 0 bases from J; junction bases left unmatched: 11. CDR3 size: 17 residues. As DNA, the CDR3 is TGTGCCAGCACGTCCAGGGGGACTGAGGCAACTAATGAAAAACTGTTTTTT. This encodes CASTSRGTEATNEKLFF.

Only one count was recorded for this clone. The J gene is TRBJ2-7, the V gene TRBV4-2, with D possibly matching TRBD2 (5 bases). This CDR3 is 15 amino acids long. V was pared by 0 bases and J by 1 base, with 10 bases between. The germline V gene encodes CDR1 LGHNA and CDR2 YNFKEQ. The CDR3 sequence is CASSQEGGSSYEQYF. The CDR3 DNA reads TGTGCCAGCAGCCAAGAAGGTGGGAGTTCCTACGAGCAGTACTTC.

In this sample, this clone turned up a few times. The genes are TRBV5-4 and TRBJ2-7; 11 bases are a match to TRBD2. Trimming took 6 bases from V and 4 from J; bases not matched to a gene: 12. CDR1 and CDR2 from the germline V gene are SGHNT and YYREEE (reference sequence). This CDR3 region has 16 residues. CDR3: CASTPSGTSGLYEQYF. DNA of the CDR3: TGTGCCAGCACCCCCTCCGGGACTAGCGGTCTATACGAGCAGTACTTC.

V and J are TRBV3-1 (or the pseudogene TRBV3-2) and TRBJ1-2; 7 bases fit TRBD1. Germline V CDR1 and CDR2: LGHDT, YNNKEL (reference sequence). V gave up 3 bases and J gave up 1 base; unmatched junction bases: 8. The CDR3 spans 16 residues. In DNA, the CDR3 is TGTGCCAGCAGCCAGGGGGGACAGTCTCTTAACTATGGCTACACCTTC. It translates to CASSQGGQSLNYGYTF.

J is TRBJ2-5 and V is TRBV10-2; 8 bases are shared with TRBD2. This CDR3 contains 13 residues. CDR1 and CDR2 (germline): WSHSY, SAAADI. The V segment lost 6 bases and the J segment 5 bases; nucleotides outside the gene matches: 5. The CDR3 protein is CASRIPSGETQYF. The CDR3, as DNA: TGCGCCAGCAGAATTCCTAGCGGGGAGACCCAGTACTTC.

The chain carries TRBV10-3 and TRBJ2-3; 11 nucleotides line up with TRBD1. CDR3 size: 17 residues. V trimming: 4 bases; J trimming: 4 bases; junction bases outside the gene matches: 10. Per the germline V gene, CDR1 is ENHRY and CDR2 is SYGVKD. Here the CDR3 DNA reads TGTGCCATCAGTGTAGCCTCGGGACAGGGGGGCGCAGATACGCAGTATTTT. Protein: CAISVASGQGGADTQYF.

The rearrangement links TRBV4-1 to TRBJ1-1; the D gene is possibly TRBD1 (5 bases). The CDR3 runs to 16 residues. V was clipped by 4 bases and J by 0 bases, with 15 bases between them. Germline CDR1 is MGHRA and CDR2 is YSYEKL. The CDR3 DNA reads TGCGCCAGCAGCCCAATTGGGAGGACAATGAACACTGAAGCTTTCTTT. This encodes CASSPIGRTMNTEAFF.

There are a few counts of this clone. The gene calls are TRBV9 and TRBJ1-4; the D gene is possibly TRBD1 (5 bases). V lost 1 base and J 8 bases, leaving 12 bases between the germline ends. CDR1 SGDLS and CDR2 YYNGEE come from the germline V gene. This CDR3 is built from 14 residues. In DNA form, the CDR3 reads TGTGCCAGCAGCGTATCTGTTAAGGGGGAAAAACTGTTTTTT. Protein: CASSVSVKGEKLFF.

The chain recombines TRBV28 with TRBJ1-5; 7 nucleotides match TRBD1. V lost 5 bases, J lost 0 bases, and 4 bases stayed unmatched. Per the germline V gene, CDR1 is MDHEN and CDR2 is SYDVKM. The CDR3 totals 15 residues. The CDR3 nucleotides read TGTGCCAGCAGTCCGGACAGGTATAGCAATCAGCCCCAGCATTTT. Protein sequence: CASSPDRYSNQPQHF.

The chain recombines TRBV4-1 with TRBJ2-1; tentative D call: TRBD2 (5 bases). This CDR3 region has 16 residues. Germline V gives CDR1 MGHRA, CDR2 YSYEKL. V was pared by 0 bases and J by 2 bases, with 11 bases between. CDR3 sequence reads: CASSQDMRETYNEQFF. The CDR3 DNA sequence: TGCGCCAGCAGCCAAGATATGAGGGAGACCTACAATGAGCAGTTCTTC.

J is TRBJ1-2 and V is TRBV28, with TRBD1 matching 9 bases. CDR1 is MDHEN and CDR2 is SYDVKM in the germline V gene. V dropped 4 bases and J dropped 4; count of bases not matched to a gene: 1. The CDR3 loop spans 13 amino acids. The CDR3 here is CASSSGQGYGYTF. The CDR3 coding sequence is TGTGCCAGCAGTTCGGGACAGGGCTATGGCTACACCTTC.

CDR3 DNA sequence: TGCAGCGTTGTGCGACAGGGGCGGGACACTGAAGCTTTCTTT. This sequence encodes CSVVRQGRDTEAFF. The genes are TRBV29-1 and TRBJ1-1; 8 bases are a match to TRBD1. There are 14 residues in the CDR3. Germline V CDR1 and CDR2: SQVTM, ANQGSEA. J lost 3 bases, V lost 4 bases, and 7 bases had no gene match.